This entry is about one T cell receptor (beta chain). Its antigen remains unknown. Trimming removed 5 bases at V and 1 base at J, with 17 bases between. The CDR3 has 16 residues. CDR1 and CDR2 from the germline V gene are SEHNR and FQNEAQ (reference sequence). This table comes from immunoSEQ multiplex PCR, and its TCRdb copy is limited to in-frame clones, with some not included. The data hold about 200,000 clones, with around 86% observed a single time. This sample stems from a study of cytomegalovirus exposure and HLA in healthy donors. The study, taken as a whole, reports: Rarity characterized most TCR sequences, yet some public TCRs appeared in many donors. Specific recognition of CMV antigens was confirmed in vitro for a few chains (all CMV-associated). A list of approximately 160 TCR beta chains associated with cytomegalovirus was given. The tendency of first-cohort TCR clusters to co-occur in the 120 validation repertoires was the finding of a later analysis.

Sequenced sample: PBMCs. The rearrangement links TRBV7-9 to TRBJ1-1; tentatively, D is TRBD1 (6 bases). The TCR sequence derives from a woman aged 18-29 years in good health and CMV-seropositive. The CDR3: CASSPPTGTRNTEAFF. The CDR3, as DNA: TGTGCCAGCAGCCCCCCTACCGGGACAAGGAACACTGAAGCTTTCTTT.